A selection of T cell receptor beta chains follows, all from one sample in a study of shared T cell receptors in the human thymus. The table came from immunoSEQ multiplex PCR; TCRdb's copy has only in-frame clones and leaves some out. The sample lists roughly 700,000 clones, roughly 90% occurring once. Separately, the same data were catalogued under a study of human thymus T cells.

Specimen: thymocytes. The receptors were sampled from a boy younger than two with a congenital heart defect. The conserved cysteine and the conserved F or W are not part of the CDR3 here.

v_call cdr3_aa
TRBV15 ATSRDWVAGVSHEQY
TRBV7-2 ASSLEQGGYNEQF
TRBV18 ASSPSQGDPSQKLF
TRBV5-6 ASSFANRQPSGNTIY
TRBV7-9 ASSFAGGGYT
TRBV4-3 ASSQDLDRGNTEAF
TRBV19 ASSGGTSGIGNIQY
TRBV18 ASSTGGPSFNYEQY
TRBV28 ASSPRTAGVAEAF
TRBV2 ASSGPDRGGETQY
TRBV7-6 ASSLAGREGPDGELF
TRBV5-4 ASSLGGLARGEQF
TRBV11-2 ASSLVAGGTPGYT
TRBV11-2 ASSPRTSVLSYNEQF
TRBV2 ASTARPLRAF
TRBV7-9 ASSIRRQGTNEKLF
TRBV27 ASTREGGAGELF
TRBV4-3 ASSQAFGLAGVSEQY
TRBV9 ASSPTGTANNTEAF
TRBV10-3 AISEYSGSDTQY
TRBV25-1 ASSDPTRTANYGYT
TRBV6-4 ASRPLPPAGTEAF
TRBV14 ASSPRRSDTQY
TRBV6-1 ASSEVASGGPSTDTQY
TRBV15 ATSSRGSYEQY
TRBV27 ASSSTGTGEAGGEQY
TRBV11-3 ASSLGLPFWSYEQY
TRBV28 ASRSGTRTGANVLT
TRBV15 ATSREPGNRF
TRBV29-1 SASGGGPQH
TRBV30 AWRALDGSHEKLF
TRBV15 ATSRDPASGSHEQY
TRBV7-4 ASSLRPRRSSYEQY
TRBV20-1 SASRAPEAF
TRBV4-3 ASSQDLGTAGGYT
TRBV7-2 ASSLGGLAGGVRETQY
TRBV5-8 ASSSNFSGRAPGEQF
TRBV11-2 ASSLPPPDSTLSYEQY
TRBV30 AWSRTSGKMETQY
TRBV2 ASSAGWQPRETQY
TRBV11-2 ASSLLTGEAKNIQY
TRBV4-2 ASSQATSCEQF
TRBV9 ASSQGVFTDTQY
TRBV28 ASSFRGHQPQH
TRBV4-1 ASSQDEGQILNTQY
TRBV7-8 ASSPGTHSPNTGELF
TRBV12-5 ASGSGTGMNTEAF